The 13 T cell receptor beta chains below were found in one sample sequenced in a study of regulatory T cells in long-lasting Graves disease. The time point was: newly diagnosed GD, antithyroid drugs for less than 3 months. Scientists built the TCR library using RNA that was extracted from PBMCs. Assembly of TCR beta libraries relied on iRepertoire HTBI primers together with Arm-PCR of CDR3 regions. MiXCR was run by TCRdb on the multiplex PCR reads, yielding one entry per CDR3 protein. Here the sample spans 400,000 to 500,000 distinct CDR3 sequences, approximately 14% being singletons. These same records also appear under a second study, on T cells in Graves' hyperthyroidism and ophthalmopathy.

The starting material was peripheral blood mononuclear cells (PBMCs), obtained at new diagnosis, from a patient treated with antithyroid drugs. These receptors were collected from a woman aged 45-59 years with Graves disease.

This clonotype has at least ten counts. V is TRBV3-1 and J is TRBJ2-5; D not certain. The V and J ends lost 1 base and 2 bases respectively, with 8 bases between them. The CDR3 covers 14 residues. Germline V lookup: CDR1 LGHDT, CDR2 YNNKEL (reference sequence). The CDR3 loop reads CASSQVMGQETQYF. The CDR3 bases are TGTGCCAGCAGCCAAGTAATGGGTCAAGAGACCCAGTACTTC.

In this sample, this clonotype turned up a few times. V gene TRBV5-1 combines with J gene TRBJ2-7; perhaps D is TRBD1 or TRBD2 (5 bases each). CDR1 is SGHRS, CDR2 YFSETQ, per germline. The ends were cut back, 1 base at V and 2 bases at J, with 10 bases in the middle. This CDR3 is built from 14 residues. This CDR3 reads CASSLWDVAYEQYF. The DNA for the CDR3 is TGCGCCAGCAGCTTGTGGGACGTAGCCTACGAGCAGTACTTC.

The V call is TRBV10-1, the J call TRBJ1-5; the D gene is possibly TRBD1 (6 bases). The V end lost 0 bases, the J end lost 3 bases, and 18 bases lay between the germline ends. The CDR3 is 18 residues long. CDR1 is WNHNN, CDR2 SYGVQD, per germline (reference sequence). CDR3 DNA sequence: TGCGCCAGCAGTGAGTCGGAGAGTCGGCAGGGGCCCAATCAGCCCCAGCATTTT. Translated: CASSESESRQGPNQPQHF.

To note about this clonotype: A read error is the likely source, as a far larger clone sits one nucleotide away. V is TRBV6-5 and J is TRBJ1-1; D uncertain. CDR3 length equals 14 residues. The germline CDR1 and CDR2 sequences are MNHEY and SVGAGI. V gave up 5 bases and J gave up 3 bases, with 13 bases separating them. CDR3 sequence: CASSVRETYTEAFF. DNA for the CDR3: TGTGCCAGCAGTGTCAGAGAGACATACACTGAAGCTTTCTTT.

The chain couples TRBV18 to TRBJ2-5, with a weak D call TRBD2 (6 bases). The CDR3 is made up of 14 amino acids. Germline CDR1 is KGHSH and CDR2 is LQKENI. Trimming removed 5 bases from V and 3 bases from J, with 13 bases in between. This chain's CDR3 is CASSRAIAEETQYF. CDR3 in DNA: TGTGCCAGCTCAAGGGCGATAGCGGAAGAGACCCAGTACTTC.

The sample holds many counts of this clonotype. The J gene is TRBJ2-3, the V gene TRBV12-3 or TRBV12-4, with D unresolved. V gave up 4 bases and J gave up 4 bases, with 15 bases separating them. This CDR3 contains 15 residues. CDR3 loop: CASSSRTSIPDTQYF. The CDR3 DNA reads TGTGCCAGCAGTTCTCGGACCTCCATACCAGATACGCAGTATTTT.

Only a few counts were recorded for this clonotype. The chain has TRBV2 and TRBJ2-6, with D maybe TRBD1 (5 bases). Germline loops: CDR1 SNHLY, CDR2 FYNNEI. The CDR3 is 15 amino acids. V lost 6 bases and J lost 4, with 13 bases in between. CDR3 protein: CASRLQGTGANVLTF. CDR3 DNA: TGTGCCAGCAGACTCCAGGGAACAGGGGCCAACGTCCTGACTTTC.

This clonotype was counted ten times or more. CDR3 DNA sequence: TGTGCCAGCAGTACTGGGACTAGCGGGAGAGTTGAGCAGTTCTTC. Translating gives CASSTGTSGRVEQFF. This chain connects TRBV27 to TRBJ2-1; 14 nucleotides agree with TRBD2. The CDR3 is 15 residues long. From germline, CDR1 is MNHEY and CDR2 SMNVEV (reference sequence). The trim removed 5 bases at V and 9 bases at J, leaving 6 bases unmatched.

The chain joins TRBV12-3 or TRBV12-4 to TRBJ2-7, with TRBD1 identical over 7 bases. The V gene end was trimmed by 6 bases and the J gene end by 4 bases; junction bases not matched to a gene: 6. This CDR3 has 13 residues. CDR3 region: CASRTGTAYEQYF. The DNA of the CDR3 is TGTGCCAGCAGGACCGGGACAGCTTACGAGCAGTACTTC.

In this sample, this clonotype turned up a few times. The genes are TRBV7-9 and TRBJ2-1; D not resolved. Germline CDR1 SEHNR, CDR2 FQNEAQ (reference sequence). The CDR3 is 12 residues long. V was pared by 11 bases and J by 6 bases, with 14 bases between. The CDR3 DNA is TGTGCCGGTGGGGATTCAATCAATGAGCAGTTCTTC. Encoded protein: CAGGDSINEQFF.

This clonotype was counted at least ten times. The CDR3 reads CASSIPGLAYNEQFF. CDR3 DNA sequence: TGTGCCAGCAGCATTCCGGGACTAGCCTACAATGAGCAGTTCTTC. J is TRBJ2-1 and V is TRBV7-9; TRBD2 matches at 8 bases. Looked up from germline, CDR1 is SEHNR and CDR2 is FQNEAQ (reference sequence). The CDR3 has 15 residues. The V and J ends lost 5 bases and 2 bases, in that order; junction bases with no gene match: 5.

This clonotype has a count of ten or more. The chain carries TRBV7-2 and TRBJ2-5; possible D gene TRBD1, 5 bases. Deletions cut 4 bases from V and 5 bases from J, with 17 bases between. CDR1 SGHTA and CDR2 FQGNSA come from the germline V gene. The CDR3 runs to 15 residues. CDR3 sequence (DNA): TGTGCCAGCAGCTCTGTCGTGGGGCGCCCGGAGACCCAGTACTTC. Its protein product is CASSSVVGRPETQYF. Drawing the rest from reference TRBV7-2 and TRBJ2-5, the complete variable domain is GAGVSQSPSNKVTEKGKDVELRCDPISGHTALYWYRQSLGQGLEFLIYFQGNSAPDKSGLPSDRFSAERTGGSVSTLTIQRTQQEDSAVYLCASSSVVGRPETQYFGPGTRLLVL.

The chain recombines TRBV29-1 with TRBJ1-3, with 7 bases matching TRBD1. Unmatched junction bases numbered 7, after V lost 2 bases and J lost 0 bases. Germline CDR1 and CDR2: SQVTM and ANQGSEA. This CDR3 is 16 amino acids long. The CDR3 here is CSVEQGTVPSGNTIYF. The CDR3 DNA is TGCAGCGTTGAACAAGGGACAGTACCCTCTGGAAACACCATATATTTT.